This record concerns one TCR beta chain sequence. Profiling relied on immunoSEQ multiplex PCR, and the TCRdb table lists in-frame clones only, not all of them. The data contain approximately 580,000 clones, 75% to 80% of them seen just once; the ten biggest clones take up roughly 0.013%. This sample was included in a study of shared T cell receptors in the human thymus. This sample also belongs to another study, concerning human thymus T cells. That work contributes: Donation was from healthy Finnish infants who were having corrective surgery that addressed congenital heart defects. In corrective heart surgery, resections were taken, and these provided the thymus tissue. Repertoires from thymus and blood appeared to show biased V and J gene usage. Related research described strongly overlapping thymic repertoires in unrelated people.

The specimen was thymocytes. This clonotype was obtained from a boy younger than two with a congenital heart defect.

CDR3 nucleotide sequence: TGTGCCAGCAGTGAGAGGCCCCTGGAGGGGGCCAACGTCCTGACTTTC. This sequence encodes CASSERPLEGANVLTF. The V call is TRBV2, the J call TRBJ2-6; no firm D call. Trimming shortened V by 3 bases and J by 4 bases, and 13 bases separated the two germline ends. Germline V gene sequence: CDR1 SNHLY, CDR2 FYNNEI. The CDR3 has 16 residues.